This T cell receptor (beta chain) is from a study of PD-1 blockade in classical Hodgkin lymphoma. The study, taken as a whole, reports: It was CD4+ TCR diversity, not CD8+, that rose significantly by C4D1.

Sample time point: cycle 4 day 1 (C4D1), after less than 7 weeks of nivolumab. Every patient was affected by relapse after autologous stem cell transplantation, while exposure to brentuximab vedotin was not uniform. Germline CDR1 reads SGHAT; CDR2 reads FQNNGV. V was clipped by 0 bases and J by 5 bases; unmatched bases: 2. The CDR3 is 15 amino acids. With regard to this clone: Its antigen is undetermined. The sample carries other DNA sequences with the same CDR3.

TCRdb's copy holds only in-frame clones and misses some; the assay was immunoSEQ multiplex PCR. Altogether tens of thousands of clones are present, around 90% being singletons, with the ten largest covering approximately 8%. This chain links TRBV11-2 with TRBJ1-4; 8 bases fit TRBD1. The TCR originated in a human donor with classical Hodgkin lymphoma. The sequencing here drew on peripheral blood mononuclear cells (PBMCs), taken before the fourth cycle of nivolumab. The DNA for the CDR3 is TGTGCCAGCAGCTTAGAAGCAGGGGGCAATGAAAAACTGTTTTTT. Translated, it gives CASSLEAGGNEKLFF. The full variable domain, its missing parts supplied by reference TRBV11-2 and TRBJ1-4, is EAGVAQSPRYKIIEKRQSVAFWCNPISGHATLYWYQQILGQGPKLLIQFQNNGVVDDSQLPKDRFSAERLKGVDSTLKIQPAKLEDSAVYLCASSLEAGGNEKLFFGSGTQLSVL.